The T cell receptor beta chain described here comes from a study of blood T cell repertoires in COVID-19 (dated by TCRdb to the early 2020s). For the study in its entirety: Samples from collaborators originated in the United States, Italy and Spain and spanned both the acute and convalescent phases of COVID-19. Where available, HLA class I and class II types were obtained from metadata supplied by the sample provider rather than from assay-based typing. The dataset comprised deeply sampled blood TCRbeta repertoires from subjects exposed to, actively infected with, or recovered from COVID-19. The material from the prospective study consisted of cDNA or gDNA derived from T cells, B-cell-depleted T cells, or PBMCs. The samples were drawn from the first 160 participants of the ongoing ImmuneRACE study and from 950 to 1,500 subjects provided by 6 global collaborators. Sample metadata almost always included a de-identified subject ID, COVID-19 status, age in years and sex. The repertoires were released in a freely available public database intended as a resource for research on the immune response to SARS-CoV-2. Results and caveats for the whole study, not just this receptor: The amount of clinical and demographic metadata varied by source and participant and was provided uncurated.

TCRbeta CDR3 regions were amplified from genomic DNA using the immunoSEQ Assay, a bias-controlled multiplex PCR. The original methods were these. The number of nucleated cells in each sample was estimated by amplification of reference gene primers within the assay. Sequence reads were collapsed and filtered to measure the absolute abundance of every unique TCRbeta CDR3 rearrangement. For each sample, productive Simpson clonality was calculated as the square root of Simpson's diversity index across productive rearrangements. TCRdb provides this immuneACCESS table in a form limited to in-frame rearrangements. Some clones are lacking; in checked studies, under half of them reflect an unresolved V gene, and why the rest are absent is not known. V and J calls and clone size are given by that table; D and trimming were obtained from the DNA. The sample table shows about 300,000 clones, and 70% to 90% are seen once. Of the sample, about 9.4% falls within the top ten clones.

Enrolling through a virtual design, the prospective study's participants ranged in age from roughly 18 to 95 years and lived across 24 United States geographic areas. Cohort assignment in the prospective study relied on participant-reported clinical history from a screening survey and a study questionnaire. Recovered participants in ImmuneRACE Cohort 3 were defined by two consecutive negative NP/OP PCR tests, clearance by a healthcare professional, or resolution of symptoms. Mobile phlebotomists in the prospective study collected whole blood, serum and a nasopharyngeal or oropharyngeal swab from every participant. Additional blood draws and questionnaires over an approximately two-month period could optionally be provided by prospective study participants. Before DNA extraction, blood samples from the prospective study were shipped at room temperature or frozen. The V end gives up 4 bases and the J end 4 bases, leaving 10 bases in the junction not matched to a gene. Its CDR3 holds 16 amino acids, cysteine through phenylalanine. Left in the record is the CDR3 DNA by itself, 48 bases read in frame from the first base. CDR1 and CDR2, looked up from the germline V gene (reference sequence), are SGHNT and YYREEE.

To note about this clone: The target of this receptor is not known. Base qualities were left out, and no much larger clone turns up one base away.

The sequencing input was PBMCs or T cells enriched from blood (not recorded which). The receptor chain draws on TRBV5-4 and TRBJ2-1; 8 bases in the middle match TRBD2. This receptor was obtained from a young woman who had recovered from COVID-19. The DNA sequence follows: TGTGCCAGCAGCCGAAGCGGGGGCCCACCTTACAATGAGCAGTTCTTC. It specifies CASSRSGGPPYNEQFF. The CDR3, completed at both ends by the reference TRBV5-4 and TRBJ2-1 genes, gives the full variable domain ETGVTQSPTHLIKTRGQQVTLRCSSQSGHNTVSWYQQALGQGPQFIFQYYREEENGRGNFPPRFSGLQFPNYSSELNVNALELDDSALYLCASSRSGGPPYNEQFFGPGTRLTVL.